The 2 T cell receptor beta chains given below trace back to one sample, sequenced in a study of T cell repertoires in cytomegalovirus infection. Antigen specificity for these receptors is unknown. TCRdb re-called the reads with MiXCR, one entry per CDR3 protein. The sample lists 680,000 or so distinct CDR3 sequences, around 32% seen once, with 15% to 20% in the top ten. The sample was cultured PBMCs, taken from culture after CMV antigen stimulation. The receptors come from a human donor in good health (CMV status not recorded). Some clones in this sample may be carry-over from other donors' samples.

The chain uses TRBV6-6 and TRBJ1-1; D is ambiguous. The germline CDR1 and CDR2 sequences are MNHNY and SVGAGI (reference sequence). The CDR3 contains 13 residues. Trimming took 5 bases from V and 1 from J, leaving 8 bases between them. In DNA, the CDR3 is TGTGCCAGCAGTAGAGATGAGAACACTGAAGCTTTCTTT. Protein: CASSRDENTEAFF.

The chain couples TRBV15 to TRBJ1-5; D possibly corresponds to TRBD1 (6 bases). The CDR3 length is 17 residues. Trimming cost V 3 bases and J 1 base, with 16 bases left between them. From germline, CDR1 is LNHNV and CDR2 YYDKDF (reference sequence). The CDR3 DNA follows: TGTGCCACCAGCAGGATGACAGGCTTGGAGAGCAATCAGCCCCAGCATTTT. The encoded protein is CATSRMTGLESNQPQHF.